The 15 T cell receptor beta chains presented below share a single source sample, sequenced in a study of T cells in localized non-small cell lung cancer. Clones were sequenced by immunoSEQ multiplex PCR, and TCRdb holds only the in-frame ones, with some missing. The sample lists 40,000 to 55,000 clones, about 86% occurring once. The specimen comprised peripheral blood mononuclear cells, sampled before any cancer treatment. Receptors originate from a man aged 35 to 69 with stage III lung adenocarcinoma.

The V call is TRBV5-4, the J call TRBJ2-1; D not certain. Germline CDR1 is SGHNT and CDR2 is YYREEE (reference sequence). The CDR3 has 17 amino acids. Trimming pared 0 bases from V and 2 bases from J, leaving 15 bases between. CDR3 sequence: CASSLDSFWNTYNEQFF. The CDR3 coding sequence is TGTGCCAGCAGCTTGGACTCATTTTGGAACACCTACAATGAGCAGTTCTTC.

Points on this clone: At one boundary the junction diverges from the germline segment, which might be a read error. The chain joins TRBV2 to TRBJ2-3; TRBD1 might be the D (6 bases). The CDR3 loop spans 16 amino acids. Germline CDR1 and CDR2: SNHLY and FYNNEI. The CDR3 bases are TGTGCCAGCAGCGAAGTAGCCAGGGGAAACACAGATACGCAGTATTTT. As protein: CASSEVARGNTDTQYF. Combining the CDR3 with reference TRBV2 and TRBJ2-3 gives the whole variable domain EPEVTQTPSHQVTQMGQEVILRCVPISNHLYFYWYRQILGQKVEFLVSFYNNEISEKSEIFDDQFSVERPDGSNFTLKIRSTKLEDSAMYFCASSEVARGNTDTQYFGPGTRLTVL.

Relative to its sample, this clone is large (0.1 to 1%). V usage is TRBV7-9 and J usage is TRBJ2-7; 7 positions agree with TRBD1. The J segment lost 2 bases and the V segment lost 5 bases, leaving 3 bases of the junction unmatched. In germline, CDR1 is SEHNR, CDR2 FQNEAQ (reference sequence). CDR3 length equals 13 residues. The CDR3 loop is CASSEDRTYEQYF. The CDR3 DNA reads as TGTGCCAGCAGCGAGGACAGGACCTACGAGCAGTACTTC.

Only a few counts were recorded for this clone. Here the CDR3 reads CASSFFYRGQETEAFF. CDR3 in DNA: TGTGCCAGCAGCTTTTTCTACAGGGGGCAAGAGACTGAAGCTTTCTTT. The rearrangement uses TRBV7-2 and TRBJ1-1, with 9 bases matching TRBD1. This CDR3 is built from 16 residues. Germline values: CDR1 SGHTA, CDR2 FQGNSA. With V trimmed by 3 bases and J by 5 bases, 10 bases remained unmatched.

The chain has TRBV19 and TRBJ2-1; 10 bases fit TRBD1. From germline, CDR1 is LNHDA and CDR2 SQIVND (reference sequence). The CDR3 sequence is 15 residues long. After removal of 4 bases from V and 4 bases from J, the junction contained 4 bases not matched to a gene. As DNA, the CDR3 is TGTGCCAGTAGTAGACCGGGACAGGGGTACAATGAGCAGTTCTTC. It is translated as CASSRPGQGYNEQFF.

This clone has a single count. The V call is TRBV5-4, the J call TRBJ1-6, with 10 bases identical to TRBD1. V gave up 0 bases and J gave up 8 bases; unmatched junction bases: 2. Germline CDR1 is SGHNT and CDR2 is YYREEE (reference sequence). The CDR3 spans 15 residues. In nucleotides, the CDR3 is TGTGCCAGCAGCTTGGGGGACAGGGGTTATTCACCCCTCCACTTT. Amino acids: CASSLGDRGYSPLHF.

Points on this clone: The sample contains more than one DNA sequence encoding this CDR3. This sequence joins TRBV18 and TRBJ2-5; D gene uncertain. The length of the CDR3 is 11 residues. The germline V and J ends were trimmed by 3 bases and 1 base, with 0 bases remaining between them. Per germline, CDR1 KGHSH and CDR2 LQKENI. This chain's CDR3 is CASSPQETQYF. DNA of the CDR3: TGTGCCAGCTCACCCCAAGAGACCCAGTACTTC.

This clone was observed once. The DNA of the CDR3 is TGTGCCAGCTCCCCCCTGTCGGGCGGGGGGGCGGTCGAGACCCAGTACTTC. It specifies CASSPLSGGGAVETQYF. This chain links TRBV11-2 with TRBJ2-5; 9 bases line up with TRBD2. The CDR3 covers 17 residues. Losses at the gene ends were 8 bases for V and 5 bases for J; bases not matched to a gene: 18. In germline, CDR1 is SGHAT, CDR2 FQNNGV.

The genes are TRBV5-1 and TRBJ2-3; D could derive from TRBD1 or TRBD2 (5 bases each). CDR1 is SGHRS and CDR2 is YFSETQ in the germline V gene. V shed 4 bases and J shed 1 base, with 19 bases lying between them. The CDR3 extends over 17 amino acids. The DNA for the CDR3 is TGCGCCAGCAGCCCCACCCAGGGTTTGGGAGGCACAGATACGCAGTATTTT. Protein: CASSPTQGLGGTDTQYF.

The chain has TRBV18 and TRBJ2-4; D possibly corresponds to TRBD2 (5 bases). Germline V gene lookup returns CDR1 KGHSH and CDR2 LQKENI. Deletions cut 2 bases from V and 8 bases from J, with 7 bases between. This CDR3 comprises 12 residues. The CDR3 nucleotides are TGTGCCAGCTCACCAGACGGGGACATTCAGTACTTC. Translated: CASSPDGDIQYF.

The chain uses TRBV4-1 and TRBJ1-3, with a possible D match to TRBD1 (5 bases). V was clipped by 3 bases and J by 0 bases, with 15 bases between them. Germline V gives CDR1 MGHRA, CDR2 YSYEKL. The CDR3 runs to 17 residues. The CDR3 is CASSQGGAGNSGNTIYF. The CDR3 DNA sequence: TGCGCCAGCAGCCAGGGTGGGGCAGGAAACTCTGGAAACACCATATATTTT.

This clone turned up a few times. This chain joins TRBV12-5 and TRBJ2-5; unclear D gene. From germline, CDR1 is LGHNT and CDR2 FRNRAP. V shed 7 bases and J shed 0 bases, with 12 bases lying between them. This CDR3 region has 14 residues. CDR3 nucleotide sequence: TGTGCTAGTGTCTTGGACGGGTACCAAGAGACCCAGTACTTC. This translates into CASVLDGYQETQYF. Supplemented by reference TRBV12-5 and TRBJ2-5, the full variable domain reads DARVTQTPRHKVTEMGQEVTMRCQPILGHNTVFWYRQTMMQGLELLAYFRNRAPLDDSGMPKDRFSAEMPDATLATLKIQPSEPRDSAVYFCASVLDGYQETQYFGPGTRLLVL.

The J gene is TRBJ1-3, the V gene TRBV5-8; 7 bases match TRBD1. The junction had 7 bases not matched to a gene; V was cut back by 4 bases and J by 0 bases. From germline, CDR1 is SGHTS and CDR2 YDEGEE. The CDR3 sequence is 16 residues long. DNA for the CDR3: TGTGCCAGCAGCCCAAAACAGGGGTACTCTGGAAACACCATATATTTT. Translated, it gives CASSPKQGYSGNTIYF.

The chain uses TRBV25-1 and TRBJ1-2; TRBD1 matches at 8 bases. After removal of 2 bases from V and 6 bases from J, the junction contained 14 bases not matched to a gene. CDR3 length: 17 residues. Germline CDR1 is MGHDK and CDR2 is SYGVNS. The CDR3 DNA sequence: TGTGCCAGCAGTGAACACCCAGGCGGGACAGGTTGGGATGGCTACACCTTC. It specifies CASSEHPGGTGWDGYTF.

The V gene is TRBV5-1, the J gene TRBJ1-1; D is perhaps TRBD1 (5 bases). V was cut by 0 bases and J by 7 bases, with 10 bases left in between. The CDR3 runs to 13 residues. Germline values: CDR1 SGHRS, CDR2 YFSETQ. The DNA for the CDR3 is TGCGCCAGCAGCTTGGAAGACGACAGTGAAGCTTTCTTT. Translating gives CASSLEDDSEAFF. Combining the CDR3 with reference TRBV5-1 and TRBJ1-1 gives the whole variable domain KAGVTQTPRYLIKTRGQQVTLSCSPISGHRSVSWYQQTPGQGLQFLFEYFSETQRNKGNFPGRFSGRQFSNSRSEMNVSTLELGDSALYLCASSLEDDSEAFFGQGTRLTVV.